Below are 5 T cell receptor beta chains sequenced from a single sample in a study of shared clonotypes between healthy human individuals. Naive CD8 populations comprised CD45RO-negative cells positively selected for CCR7, excluding terminally differentiated effector memory CD45RA+ cells. Clones were read by immunoSEQ multiplex PCR, and TCRdb kept only the in-frame ones, dropping some. The data hold a few million clones, with approximately 92% observed a single time. The sequenced sample consisted of naive CD8+ T cells from PBMCs. These receptors were obtained from a man between 18 and 29 years old in good health. Some clones in this sample may be carry-over from other donors' samples.

V gene TRBV4-1 combines with J gene TRBJ1-1; weak D call: TRBD1 (6 bases). V was clipped by 0 bases and J by 10 bases, with 21 bases between them. Germline lookup yields CDR1 MGHRA and CDR2 YSYEKL. The CDR3 totals 16 residues. The chain's CDR3 is CASSQDRWDKGRGAFF. The CDR3 DNA is TGCGCCAGCAGCCAAGATAGGTGGGATAAGGGCAGGGGAGCTTTCTTT.

About this clone: A junction end diverges from the germline sequence, so it may reflect a read error. This chain uses TRBV29-1 with TRBJ1-1; the D is unclear. CDR1 is SQVTM, CDR2 ANQGSEA, per germline. This CDR3 contains 15 residues. CDR3 bases: TGCAGCGTTGAAGAAAGAGGGTCTCCGAACACTGAAACTTTCTTT. Its translation is CSVEERGSPNTETFF.

This chain uses TRBV5-6 with TRBJ2-6, with 12 nucleotides matching TRBD1. This CDR3 has 17 amino acids. CDR1 is SGHDT, CDR2 YYEEEE, per germline. The V gene end was trimmed by 4 bases and the J gene end by 3 bases; junction bases not matched to a gene: 5. The CDR3 DNA reads TGTGCCAGCAGCCCGGGACAGGGGGCAGATGGGGCCAACGTCCTGACTTTC. This gives the protein CASSPGQGADGANVLTF. Variable domain in full (rest from reference TRBV5-6 and TRBJ2-6): DAGVTQSPTHLIKTRGQQVTLRCSPKSGHDTVSWYQQALGQGPQFIFQYYEEEERQRGNFPDRFSGHQFPNYSSELNVNALLLGDSALYLCASSPGQGADGANVLTFGAGSRLTVL.

The chain couples TRBV11-2 to TRBJ2-1; 10 bases line up with TRBD2. The CDR3 has 16 residues. Losses at the gene ends were 3 bases for V and 3 bases for J; bases not matched to a gene: 5. Per the germline V gene, CDR1 is SGHAT and CDR2 is FQNNGV. In DNA form, the CDR3 reads TGTGCCAGCAGCTTCGGACTAGCGGCTTACTACAATGAGCAGTTCTTC. This translates into CASSFGLAAYYNEQFF.

This clone was detected only once. The rearrangement links TRBV6-5 to TRBJ1-1; 8 bases match TRBD1. This CDR3 contains 14 residues. CDR1 MNHEY and CDR2 SVGAGI come from the germline V gene. The V gene end was trimmed by 5 bases and the J gene end by 7 bases; junction bases not matched to a gene: 9. CDR3 sequence reads: CASSHTDRGVEAFF. CDR3 sequence (DNA): TGTGCCAGCAGTCATACCGACAGGGGAGTTGAAGCTTTCTTT.